This T cell receptor (beta chain) is drawn from a study of blood T cell repertoires in COVID-19. Study context: Italy, Spain and the United States were the sources of the convalescent and acute COVID-19 samples. PBMCs, B-cell-depleted T cells, or T cells were the source of the cDNA or gDNA that made up the material.

The authors' processing: It was from reference gene primer amplification that nucleated cell counts were estimated. Here immunoSEQ multiplex PCR was the method, and the copy in TCRdb shows in-frame clones only, minus some. V, J and clone size reflect that table, while D and trimming were determined from the DNA. The table has around 93,000 clones, about 81% seen once. This CDR3 spans 11 amino acids. V lost 2 bases and J lost 6; bases outside the gene matches: 0. Germline V lookup: CDR1 DFQATT, CDR2 SNEGSKA (reference sequence). The receptor was derived from a man between 60 and 70 years old with acute or convalescent COVID-19. Sequenced: peripheral blood. The chain couples TRBV20-1 to TRBJ1-2; TRBD1 agrees at 7 bases. The CDR3 spells CSARQGDGYTF. The CDR3 coding sequence is TGCAGTGCTAGACAGGGGGATGGCTACACCTTC.